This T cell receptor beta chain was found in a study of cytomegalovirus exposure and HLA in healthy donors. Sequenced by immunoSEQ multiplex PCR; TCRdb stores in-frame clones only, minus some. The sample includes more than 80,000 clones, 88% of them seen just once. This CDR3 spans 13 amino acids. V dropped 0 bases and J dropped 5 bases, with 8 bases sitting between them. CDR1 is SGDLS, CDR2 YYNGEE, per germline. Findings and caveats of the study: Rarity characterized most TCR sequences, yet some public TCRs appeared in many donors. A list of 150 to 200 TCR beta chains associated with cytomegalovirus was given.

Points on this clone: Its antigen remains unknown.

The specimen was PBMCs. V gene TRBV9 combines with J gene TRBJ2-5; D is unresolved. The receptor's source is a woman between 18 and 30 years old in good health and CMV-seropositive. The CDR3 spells CASSVEAEETQYF. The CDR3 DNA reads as TGTGCCAGCAGCGTAGAAGCTGAGGAGACCCAGTACTTC.